This T cell receptor (beta chain) was identified in a study of molecular identifiers for immune sequencing clone quantification. V was pared by 3 bases and J by 5 bases, with 6 bases between. The CDR3 has 11 amino acids. Per the germline V gene, CDR1 is SQVTM and CDR2 is ANQGSEA. This clonotype occurred many times. Previously described methods with listed TCR primers produced the bulk TCR libraries. TCRdb recomputed calls from the PCR reads with MiXCR, one row per CDR3 protein. The sample shows 62,000 or so distinct CDR3 sequences, around 18% of them seen only once. The sequence was obtained from a human donor in good health. Some libraries in this study had Jurkat cell RNA spiked in. The chain employs TRBV29-1 and TRBJ2-3, with D possibly matching TRBD2 (5 bases). Material: naive CD8+ T cells from blood, with Jurkat cell RNA spiked in. As for subset: FACS-sorted CD8+CD4-CCR7+CD45RA+ naive T cells. In nucleotides, the CDR3 is TGCAGCGTTGATGCGGGAGATACGCAGTATTTT. It translates to CSVDAGDTQYF.